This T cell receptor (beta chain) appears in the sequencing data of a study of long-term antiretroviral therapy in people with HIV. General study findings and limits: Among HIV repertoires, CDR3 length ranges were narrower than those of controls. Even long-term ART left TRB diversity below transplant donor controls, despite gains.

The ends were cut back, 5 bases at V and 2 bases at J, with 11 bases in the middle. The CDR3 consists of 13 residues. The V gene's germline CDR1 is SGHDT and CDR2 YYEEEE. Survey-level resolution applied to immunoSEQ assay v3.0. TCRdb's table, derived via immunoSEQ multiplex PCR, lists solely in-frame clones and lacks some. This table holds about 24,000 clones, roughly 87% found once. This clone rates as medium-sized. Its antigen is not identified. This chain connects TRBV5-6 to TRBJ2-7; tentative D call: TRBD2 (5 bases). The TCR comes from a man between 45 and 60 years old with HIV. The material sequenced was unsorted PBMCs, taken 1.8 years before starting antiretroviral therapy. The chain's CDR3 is CASSIGVPYEQYF. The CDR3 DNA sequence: TGTGCCAGCAGTATCGGGGTCCCCTACGAGCAGTACTTC. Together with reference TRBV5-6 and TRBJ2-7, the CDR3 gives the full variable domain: DAGVTQSPTHLIKTRGQQVTLRCSPKSGHDTVSWYQQALGQGPQFIFQYYEEEERQRGNFPDRFSGHQFPNYSSELNVNALLLGDSALYLCASSIGVPYEQYFGPGTRLTVT.